A single sample gave rise to the 20 T cell receptor beta chains below, sequenced in a study of cytomegalovirus exposure and HLA in healthy donors. In the PCR, 60 Vbeta and 13 Jbeta primers were used. Libraries were prepared by immunoSEQ multiplex PCR; TCRdb keeps only in-frame clonotypes and omits some of them. This repertoire shows 150,000 or so clones, around 82% found once; its top ten account for roughly 5.9%. Sequencing was done on a sample of PBMCs. The receptors were gathered from a woman between 35 and 50 years old in good health and CMV-seropositive.

The sample holds one count of this clone. The chain combines TRBV2 with TRBJ1-2; 7 bases match TRBD1. CDR3 length equals 17 residues. The germline V gene encodes CDR1 SNHLY and CDR2 FYNNEI. With V trimmed by 7 bases and J by 5 bases, 19 bases remained unmatched. This CDR3 reads CASTSAGGGPTTYGYTF. DNA of the CDR3: TGTGCCAGCACCTCGGCGGGAGGGGGCCCGACAACTTATGGCTACACCTTC.

The chain is built from TRBV19 and TRBJ2-5, with 7 bases lining up with TRBD2. The CDR3 extends over 13 amino acids. From germline, CDR1 is LNHDA and CDR2 SQIVND (reference sequence). Trimming cost V 4 bases and J 2 bases; bases outside gene matches: 1. This CDR3 is CASSSGSQETQYF. The CDR3 bases are TGTGCCAGTAGTAGCGGGAGTCAAGAGACCCAGTACTTC.

The genes are TRBV29-1 and TRBJ1-1; 8 bases line up with TRBD1. Germline CDR1 reads SQVTM; CDR2 reads ANQGSEA. The CDR3 consists of 14 residues. The trim removed 6 bases at V and 0 bases at J, leaving 6 bases unmatched. CDR3 sequence (DNA): TGCAGCGTCCTCAGGGGGCTTATGAACACTGAAGCTTTCTTT. It codes for CSVLRGLMNTEAFF.

V and J are TRBV25-1 and TRBJ2-3, with a possible D match to TRBD1 (5 bases). Deletions cut 1 base from V and 2 bases from J, with 10 bases between. Germline V gene sequence: CDR1 MGHDK, CDR2 SYGVNS. The CDR3 has 15 amino acids. The DNA of the CDR3 is TGTGCCAGCAGTGAATGGGGCTATCCCACAGATACGCAGTATTTT. It is translated as CASSEWGYPTDTQYF.

This clone was counted a few times. A junction end diverges from the germline sequence, so it may reflect a read error. The chain has TRBV7-7 and TRBJ2-7; 8 bases align to TRBD2. CDR3 length: 20 amino acids. Germline CDR1 is SSHAT and CDR2 is FNYEAQ (reference sequence). CDR3 DNA: TGTGCTAGCAGCTTGGGTACCGGCGGGAGGTTTAGCGGATTATCCTACGAGCAGTACTTC. Its protein is CASSLGTGGRFSGLSYEQYF.

The sample holds a few counts of this clone. The chain employs TRBV28 and TRBJ1-2, with D possibly matching TRBD1 (5 bases). Germline V gene data show CDR1 as MDHEN and CDR2 as SYDVKM. V was clipped by 2 bases and J by 4 bases, with 14 bases between them. This CDR3 has 15 amino acids. This CDR3 is CASSLGAGYGYGYTF. The CDR3 nucleotides are TGTGCCAGCAGTTTAGGAGCAGGGTATGGCTATGGCTACACCTTC.

V gene TRBV9 combines with J gene TRBJ2-5; 9 bases map to TRBD1. The CDR3 is 14 residues long. V lost 4 bases, J lost 5 bases, and 6 bases stayed unmatched. Germline CDR1 is SGDLS and CDR2 is YYNGEE. CDR3 DNA sequence: TGTGCCAGCAGCCCGACAGGGGGTTCCGAGACCCAGTACTTC. It is translated as CASSPTGGSETQYF.

J is TRBJ2-2 and V is TRBV9; possibly TRBD2 for D (6 bases). The CDR3 sequence is 14 residues long. The germline V gene encodes CDR1 SGDLS and CDR2 YYNGEE. Trimming pared 5 bases from V and 2 bases from J, leaving 10 bases between. As DNA, the CDR3 is TGTGCCAGCAGGAAAGCGGGTAACACCGGGGAGCTGTTTTTT. It encodes CASRKAGNTGELFF.

This rearrangement joins TRBV6-6 to TRBJ2-7; D might be TRBD1 (6 bases). CDR3 length: 14 amino acids. Germline CDR1 MNHNY, CDR2 SVGAGI (reference sequence). Deletions cut 6 bases from V and 1 base from J, with 13 bases between. Here the CDR3 DNA reads TGTGCCAGCAGGGCCCCGGACAGATCCTACGAGCAGTACTTC. Translation gives CASRAPDRSYEQYF.

V is TRBV30 and J is TRBJ2-5; 11 nucleotides match TRBD2. This CDR3 has 17 amino acids. From germline, CDR1 is GTSNPN and CDR2 SVGIG (reference sequence). The ends lost 2 bases at V and 5 bases at J; junction bases unmatched: 13. The CDR3 DNA follows: TGTGCCTGGAGTCCTCGTCTGGTACTAGCGGGAGTGGAGACCCAGTACTTC. Its protein is CAWSPRLVLAGVETQYF.

Note on this clone: At one end the junction does not follow the germline gene, possibly because of a read error. J is TRBJ2-5 and V is TRBV7-7; 10 nucleotides match TRBD2. The germline V gene encodes CDR1 SSHAT and CDR2 FNYEAQ (reference sequence). The CDR3 length is 16 residues. CDR3 region: CASSFIASGSLETQYF. CDR3 DNA sequence: TGTGCTAGCAGCTTTATTGCTAGCGGGAGTTTAGAGACCCAGTACTTC.

This clone was picked up one time. The J gene is TRBJ1-3, the V gene TRBV30, with 7 positions matching TRBD1. V lost 6 bases and J lost 1; bases outside the gene matches: 9. The CDR3 totals 15 residues. Germline V gene data show CDR1 as GTSNPN and CDR2 as SVGIG (reference sequence). CDR3 in amino acids: CACQDRSSSGNTIYF. The CDR3 DNA sequence: TGTGCCTGTCAGGACAGGAGCTCTTCTGGAAACACCATATATTTT.

This rearrangement joins TRBV6-6 to TRBJ2-3; TRBD2 might be the D (5 bases). The CDR3 is 13 amino acids. From germline, CDR1 is MNHNY and CDR2 SVGAGI (reference sequence). Trimming took off 8 bases at V and 2 bases at J, with 11 bases between the two ends. The CDR3 protein is CASSLDTTDTQYF. CDR3 nucleotides: TGTGCCAGCTCACTAGACACCACAGATACGCAGTATTTT.

The gene calls are TRBV30 and TRBJ2-1; tentative D call: TRBD2 (5 bases). Germline V gives CDR1 GTSNPN, CDR2 SVGIG (reference sequence). V was cut by 3 bases and J by 3 bases, with 9 bases left in between. This CDR3 has 13 residues. The CDR3 spells CAWRGDNYNEQFF. The CDR3 DNA sequence: TGTGCCTGGAGGGGAGACAACTACAATGAGCAGTTCTTC.

This chain uses TRBV19 with TRBJ2-1; TRBD2 matches 10 bases. The V gene's germline CDR1 is LNHDA and CDR2 SQIVND (reference sequence). V was pared by 6 bases and J by 8 bases, with 7 bases of the junction left unmatched. CDR3 size: 14 residues. The CDR3 is CASSVGTSVDEQFF. In DNA, the CDR3 is TGTGCCAGTAGCGTCGGGACTAGCGTCGATGAGCAGTTCTTC.

V usage is TRBV19 and J usage is TRBJ2-1; TRBD1 aligns across 8 bases. With 3 bases clipped from V and 3 bases from J, the junction kept 4 bases outside the gene matches. The CDR3 contains 15 residues. CDR1 and CDR2 (germline): LNHDA, SQIVND (reference sequence). CDR3 in DNA: TGTGCCAGTAGTATTGTAACAGGGGGCTACAATGAGCAGTTCTTC. This codes for CASSIVTGGYNEQFF.

CDR3 DNA: TGTGCCAGCTCACCCAGACTAGCGGCCGACACCGGGGAGCTGTTTTTT. Amino acids: CASSPRLAADTGELFF. The rearrangement links TRBV18 to TRBJ2-2, with TRBD2 matching 9 bases. Trimming removed 3 bases from V and 3 bases from J; junction bases left unmatched: 5. Germline values: CDR1 KGHSH, CDR2 LQKENI. CDR3 size: 16 residues.

This chain connects TRBV27 to TRBJ2-3; TRBD2 agrees at 10 bases. Trimming took 6 bases from V and 7 from J; bases not matched to a gene: 4. This CDR3 comprises 13 residues. Looked up from germline, CDR1 is MNHEY and CDR2 is SMNVEV (reference sequence). CDR3: CASRGSGRYTQYF. DNA for the CDR3: TGTGCCAGCAGGGGTAGCGGGAGGTATACGCAGTATTTT.

The chain employs TRBV6-5 and TRBJ1-5, with D possibly being TRBD1 (5 bases). The CDR3 covers 14 residues. In germline, CDR1 is MNHEY, CDR2 SVGAGI. With 6 bases removed from V and 3 bases from J, the gap between germline ends came to 12 bases. CDR3: CASRKDSFNQPQHF. In DNA form, the CDR3 reads TGTGCCAGCAGGAAAGACAGCTTCAATCAGCCCCAGCATTTT.

The chain is built from TRBV9 and TRBJ2-3, with 15 bases matching TRBD2. There are 20 residues in the CDR3. The V segment lost 0 bases and the J segment 5 bases; nucleotides outside the gene matches: 13. Looked up from germline, CDR1 is SGDLS and CDR2 is YYNGEE. The CDR3 DNA reads as TGTGCCAGCAGCGTAGCTACTCGTCCGGGACTAGCGGGAGGTCAAGATACGCAGTATTTT. Protein sequence: CASSVATRPGLAGGQDTQYF.